This TCR beta chain originates from a study of T cells expressing NK-cell markers. For each CDR3 protein, TCRdb gives one entry from its re-call of the 5' RACE reads, without DNA. This sample's clone table lists a few hundred thousand distinct CDR3 sequences. Germline V lookup: CDR1 SGHRS, CDR2 YFSETQ. The length of the CDR3 is 14 residues. The source material was blood T cells: a sorted CD56 or NKG2C T cell subset, CD4+ or CD8+ T cells, or bulk PBMC T cells (not recorded which). The V gene is TRBV5-1, the J gene TRBJ2-3; TCRdb selects TRBD1, and the lack of DNA leaves this call unchecked. The sequence came from a man between 18 and 35 years old in good health. The CDR3 loop is CASSSTGRGDTQYF.